Here is one T cell receptor beta chain with its context. Its antigen is unknown. This specimen belongs to a study of shared clonotypes between healthy human individuals. As for the study in general: Ranging from 18 to 49 in age, donors were two women and three men. Study conclusions and caveats: In contrast to clonotypes shared by all four donors, non-shared clonotypes had lower generation probabilities.

Positively selected for CCR7, the CD45RO-negative cells used as naive CD8 cells excluded terminally differentiated effector memory CD45RA+ cells. Assay used: immunoSEQ multiplex PCR; TCRdb lists only in-frame clones, some missing. The sample records 1.5 million to 2.5 million clones, less than 95% being singletons. Deletions cut 3 bases from V and 1 base from J, with 18 bases between. The CDR3 totals 17 residues. The germline V gene encodes CDR1 MDHEN and CDR2 SYDVKM. The specimen sequenced was naive CD8+ T cells sorted from blood. The V and J genes are TRBV28 and TRBJ1-2, with D unclear. The receptor's source is a man between 18 and 35 years old in good health. CDR3 in DNA: TGTGCCAGCAGTTTTCGAACACCAGGACCCCTTAACTATGGCTACACCTTC. Its translation: CASSFRTPGPLNYGYTF.